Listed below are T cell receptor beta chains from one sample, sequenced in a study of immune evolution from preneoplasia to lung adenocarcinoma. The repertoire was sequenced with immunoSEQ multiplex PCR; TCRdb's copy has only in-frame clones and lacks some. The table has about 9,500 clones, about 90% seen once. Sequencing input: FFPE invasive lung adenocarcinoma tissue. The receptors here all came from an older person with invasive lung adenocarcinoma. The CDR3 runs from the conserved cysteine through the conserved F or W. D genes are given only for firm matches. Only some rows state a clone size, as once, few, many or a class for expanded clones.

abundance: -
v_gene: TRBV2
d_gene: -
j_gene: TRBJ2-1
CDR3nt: TGTGCCAGCAGTGACTGGGCAGGGGGGATAGGCTCCTACAATGAGCAGTTCTTC
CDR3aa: CASSDWAGGIGSYNEQFF

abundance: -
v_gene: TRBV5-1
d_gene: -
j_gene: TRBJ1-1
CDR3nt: TGCGCCAGCAGCGAGGCAGGGATGGTCGCTTTCTTT
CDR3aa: CASSEAGMVAFF

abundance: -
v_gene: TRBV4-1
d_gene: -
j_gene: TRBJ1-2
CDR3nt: TGCGCCAGCAGCCAAGTACCATCCTGGGCGAACTATGGCTACACCTTC
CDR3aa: CASSQVPSWANYGYTF

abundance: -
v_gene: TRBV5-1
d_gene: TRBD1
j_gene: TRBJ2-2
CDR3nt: TGCGCCAGCAGCCTCGGGACAGGGGGCATCTCGAACACCGGGGAGCTGTTTTTT
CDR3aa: CASSLGTGGISNTGELFF

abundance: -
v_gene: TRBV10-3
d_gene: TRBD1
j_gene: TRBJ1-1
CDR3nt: TGTGCCATCAGGGACAGGGACACTGAAGCTTTCTTT
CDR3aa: CAIRDRDTEAFF

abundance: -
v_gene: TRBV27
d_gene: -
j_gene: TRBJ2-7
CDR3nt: TGTGCCAGCAGCCAAACCCAGAGGGTGGGACTTCCCTACGAGCAGTACTTC
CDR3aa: CASSQTQRVGLPYEQYF

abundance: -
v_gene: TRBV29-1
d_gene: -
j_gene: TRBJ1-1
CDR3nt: TGCAGCGTCGAGGTACCTGAAGCTTTCTTT
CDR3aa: CSVEVPEAFF

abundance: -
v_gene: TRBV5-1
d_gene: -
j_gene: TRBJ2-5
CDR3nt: TGCGCCAGCAGCTGGGGAGGACAAGCCCAAGAGACCCAGTACTTC
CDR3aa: CASSWGGQAQETQYF

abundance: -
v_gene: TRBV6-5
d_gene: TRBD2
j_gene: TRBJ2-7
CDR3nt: TGTGCCAGCAGTTACTCAGCGGGGCGATCCTACGAGCAGTACTTC
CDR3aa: CASSYSAGRSYEQYF

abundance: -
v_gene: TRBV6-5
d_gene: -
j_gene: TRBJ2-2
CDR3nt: TGTGCCAGCAGCCCCGGCCCCGGGGAGCTGTTTTTT
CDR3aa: CASSPGPGELFF

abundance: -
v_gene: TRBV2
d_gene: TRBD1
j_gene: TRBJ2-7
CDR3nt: TGTGCCAGCAGTGACCCTCCGGGACAGGTTAGGGACGAGCAGTACTTC
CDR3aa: CASSDPPGQVRDEQYF

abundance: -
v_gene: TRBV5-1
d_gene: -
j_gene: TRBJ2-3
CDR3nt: TGCGCCAGCAGCTTGGAGTCAGATACGCAGTATTTT
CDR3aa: CASSLESDTQYF

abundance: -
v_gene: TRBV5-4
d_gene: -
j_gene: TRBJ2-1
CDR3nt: TGTGCCAGCAGCTTGGGTCAGGGGCAGTTCTTC
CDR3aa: CASSLGQGQFF

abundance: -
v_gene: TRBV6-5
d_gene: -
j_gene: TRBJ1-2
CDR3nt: TGTGCCAGCACTCGAGGAGGGGATTCTAACTATGGCTACACCTTC
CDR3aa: CASTRGGDSNYGYTF

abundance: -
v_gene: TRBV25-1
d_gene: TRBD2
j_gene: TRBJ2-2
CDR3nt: TGTGCCAGCAGGACTAGCGGTGACACCGGGGAGCTGTTTTTT
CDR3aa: CASRTSGDTGELFF

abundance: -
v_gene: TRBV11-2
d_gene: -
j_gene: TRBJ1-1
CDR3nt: TGTGCCAGCAGCCCCCTGACAGGAAGCATGGCTTTCTTT
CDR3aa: CASSPLTGSMAFF

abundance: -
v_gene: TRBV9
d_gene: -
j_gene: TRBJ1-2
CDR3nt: TGTGCCAGCAGCGCCACCTTCTTGGCGTTGGGAGGCTACACCTTC
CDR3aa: CASSATFLALGGYTF

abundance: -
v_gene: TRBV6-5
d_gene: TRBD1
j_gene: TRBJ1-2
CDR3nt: TGTGCCAGCAGTTACGTCAGGACAGGTGGCAACTATGGCTACACCTTC
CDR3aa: CASSYVRTGGNYGYTF

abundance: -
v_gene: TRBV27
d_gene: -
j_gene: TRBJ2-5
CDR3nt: TGTGCCAGCAGTACCCAGTACTTC
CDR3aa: CASSTQYF

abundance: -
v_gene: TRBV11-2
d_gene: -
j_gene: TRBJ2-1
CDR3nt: TGTGCCAGCAGCTTGGGGGACAATGAGCAGTTCTTC
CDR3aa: CASSLGDNEQFF

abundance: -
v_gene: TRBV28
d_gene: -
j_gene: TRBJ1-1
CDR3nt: TGTGCCAGCAGTTCTCAGTGGTGGGCTTTCTTT
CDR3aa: CASSSQWWAFF

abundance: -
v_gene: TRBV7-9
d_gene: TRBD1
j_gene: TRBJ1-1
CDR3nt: TGTGCCAGCAGCTCAATCCGGGACAGTTGGAACACTGAAGCTTTCTTT
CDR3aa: CASSSIRDSWNTEAFF

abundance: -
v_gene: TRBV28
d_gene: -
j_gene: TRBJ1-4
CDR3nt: TGTGCCAGCAGTTTGGAACCTCTTCGGGGTGAAAAACTGTTTTTT
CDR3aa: CASSLEPLRGEKLFF

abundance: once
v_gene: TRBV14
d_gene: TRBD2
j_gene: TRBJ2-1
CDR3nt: TGTGCCAGCAGCCAAACCGGGACTAGCGGGCTCTACAATGAGCAGTTCTTC
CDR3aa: CASSQTGTSGLYNEQFF

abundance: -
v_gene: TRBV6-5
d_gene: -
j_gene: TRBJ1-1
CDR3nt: TGTGCCAGCAGTTACTGGGGGAACACTGAAGCTTTCTTT
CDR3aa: CASSYWGNTEAFF

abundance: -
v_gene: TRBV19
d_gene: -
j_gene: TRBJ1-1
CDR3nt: TGTGCCAGTAGTATAGATCGGGGGAGAGCGGCTTTCTTT
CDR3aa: CASSIDRGRAAFF

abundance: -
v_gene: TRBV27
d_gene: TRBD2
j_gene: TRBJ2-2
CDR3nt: TGTGCCAGCAGCCGGACTAGCGGAATACCCGGGGAGCTGTTTTTT
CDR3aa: CASSRTSGIPGELFF

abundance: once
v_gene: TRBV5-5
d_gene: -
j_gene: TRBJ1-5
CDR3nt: TGTGCCAGCAGCTTGGACCCGGGGAGGACGTTTCAGCCCCAGCATTTT
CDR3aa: CASSLDPGRTFQPQHF

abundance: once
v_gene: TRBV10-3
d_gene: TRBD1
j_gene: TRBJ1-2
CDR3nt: TGTGCCACACACCCGGGACAGGGGCGCCGGGACTATGGCTACACCTTC
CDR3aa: CATHPGQGRRDYGYTF

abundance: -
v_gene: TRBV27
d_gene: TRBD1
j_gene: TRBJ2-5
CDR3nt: TGTGCCAGCAGTAAGGGACAGGGATATGAGGAGACCCAGTACTTC
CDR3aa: CASSKGQGYEETQYF

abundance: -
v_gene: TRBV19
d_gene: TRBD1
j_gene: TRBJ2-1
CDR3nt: TGTGCCAGCCGGACAGGGGGCATAGGCAATGAGCAGTTCTTC
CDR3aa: CASRTGGIGNEQFF

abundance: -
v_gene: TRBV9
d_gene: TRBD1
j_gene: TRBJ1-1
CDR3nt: TGTGCCAGCAACCCGGGACAGCTGAACACTGAAGCTTTCTTT
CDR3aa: CASNPGQLNTEAFF

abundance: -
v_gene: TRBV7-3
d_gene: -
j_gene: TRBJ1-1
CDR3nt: TGTGCCAGCAGCCTCACACGGCAAACTGAAGCTTTCTTT
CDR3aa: CASSLTRQTEAFF

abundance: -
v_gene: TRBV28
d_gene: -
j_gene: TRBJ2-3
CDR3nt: TGTGCCAGCAGTTTAGGGCAGACAGATACGCAGTATTTT
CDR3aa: CASSLGQTDTQYF

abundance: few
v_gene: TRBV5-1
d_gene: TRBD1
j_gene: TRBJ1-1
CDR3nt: TGCGCCAGCAGCTGGGGACAGGGGGCGACTGAAGCTTTCTTT
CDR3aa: CASSWGQGATEAFF

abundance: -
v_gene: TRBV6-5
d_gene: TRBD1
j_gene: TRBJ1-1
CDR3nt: TGTGCCAGCAGGGAGGACAGGGAGTCCTTCACTGAAGCTTTCTTT
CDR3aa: CASREDRESFTEAFF

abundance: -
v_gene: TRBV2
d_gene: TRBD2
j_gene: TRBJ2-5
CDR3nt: TGTGCCAGCAGTTTAGCGGGAGGCGGAAAGACCCAGTACTTC
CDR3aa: CASSLAGGGKTQYF

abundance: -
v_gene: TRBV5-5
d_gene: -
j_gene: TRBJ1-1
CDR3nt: TGTGCCAGCAGCTTGAGGCAGGAGACTGAAGCTTTCTTT
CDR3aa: CASSLRQETEAFF

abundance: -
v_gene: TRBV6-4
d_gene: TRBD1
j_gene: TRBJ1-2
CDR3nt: TGTGCCAGCAGCGCCGAGACAGGGATGAGCGGCTACACCTTC
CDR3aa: CASSAETGMSGYTF

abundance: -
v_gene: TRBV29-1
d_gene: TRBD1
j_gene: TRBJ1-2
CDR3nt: TGCAGCGTTGAACTCTGGACAGGGGGGAACTATGGCTACACCTTC
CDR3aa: CSVELWTGGNYGYTF

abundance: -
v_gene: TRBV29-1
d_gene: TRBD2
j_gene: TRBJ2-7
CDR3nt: TGCAGCGTTGTAACTAGCGGGCGCTACGAGCAGTACTTC
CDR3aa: CSVVTSGRYEQYF

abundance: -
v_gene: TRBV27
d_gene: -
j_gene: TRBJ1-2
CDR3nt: TGTGCCAGCGCCAAAATCCAGGGTGGCTATGGCTACACCTTC
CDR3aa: CASAKIQGGYGYTF

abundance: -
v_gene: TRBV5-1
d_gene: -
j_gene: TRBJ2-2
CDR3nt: TGCGCCAGCAGCTTGGATCTAACTCGCACCGGGGAGCTGTTTTTT
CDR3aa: CASSLDLTRTGELFF

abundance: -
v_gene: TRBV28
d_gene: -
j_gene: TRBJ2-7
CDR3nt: TGTGCCAGCTCGGCGGACAGTTACTTCGAGCAGTACTTC
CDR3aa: CASSADSYFEQYF

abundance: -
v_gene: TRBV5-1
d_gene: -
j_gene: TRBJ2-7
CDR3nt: TGCGCCAGCAGCTTGGGCAGGGACGAGCAGTACTTC
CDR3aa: CASSLGRDEQYF

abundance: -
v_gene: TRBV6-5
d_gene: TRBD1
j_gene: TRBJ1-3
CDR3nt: TGTGCCAGCAGCAAGACAGGGATCTCTGGAAACACCATATATTTT
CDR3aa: CASSKTGISGNTIYF

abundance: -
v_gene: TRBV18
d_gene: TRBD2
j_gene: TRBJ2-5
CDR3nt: TGTGCCAGCTCATCGGGGACTACCCCCCGAGAGGGGACCCAGTACTTC
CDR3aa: CASSSGTTPREGTQYF

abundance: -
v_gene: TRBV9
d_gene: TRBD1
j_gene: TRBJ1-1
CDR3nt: TGTGCCAGCAGCTTAAGGACAGGGGAGAACACTGAAGCTTTCTTT
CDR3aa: CASSLRTGENTEAFF

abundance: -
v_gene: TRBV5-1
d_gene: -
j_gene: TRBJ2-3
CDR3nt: TGCGCCAGCAGCTTGGAATCCCTAGGGGGGGGAGGAGATACGCAGTATTTT
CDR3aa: CASSLESLGGGGDTQYF

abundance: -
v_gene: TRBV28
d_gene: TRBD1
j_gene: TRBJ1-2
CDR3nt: TGTGCCAGCAGTCTCCGGGACAGGGTGAGGTATGGCTACACCTTC
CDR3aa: CASSLRDRVRYGYTF

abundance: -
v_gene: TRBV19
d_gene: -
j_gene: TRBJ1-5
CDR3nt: TGTGCCAGTAGTGCACCATTTCAGCCCCAGCATTTT
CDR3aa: CASSAPFQPQHF

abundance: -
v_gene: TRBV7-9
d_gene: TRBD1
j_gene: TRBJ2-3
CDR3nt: TGTGCCAGCACCTGGGACAGCAAAGCAGATACGCAGTATTTT
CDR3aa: CASTWDSKADTQYF

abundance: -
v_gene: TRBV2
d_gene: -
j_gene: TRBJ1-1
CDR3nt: TGTGCCAGCAGTGCGGCTGAGAACACTGAAGCTTTCTTT
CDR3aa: CASSAAENTEAFF

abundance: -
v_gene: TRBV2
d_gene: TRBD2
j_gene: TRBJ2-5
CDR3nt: TGTGCCAGCGGGGAGCGGGAGAACACTTCAGGGACCCAGTACTTC
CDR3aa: CASGERENTSGTQYF

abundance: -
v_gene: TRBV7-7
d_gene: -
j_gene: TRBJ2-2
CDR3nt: TGTGCTAGCAGCCCCACCTCATCTGACACCGGGGAGCTGTTTTTT
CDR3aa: CASSPTSSDTGELFF